Each of the 19 T cell receptor beta chains below was sequenced from the same sample in a study of cytomegalovirus exposure and HLA in healthy donors. Vbeta (60) and Jbeta (13) primers were used in the PCR. The table came from immunoSEQ multiplex PCR; TCRdb's copy has only in-frame clones and leaves some out. Of around 40,000 clones in the sample, around 77% were seen once. Source material: PBMCs. The receptors stem from a man aged 25-45 years in good health and CMV-seronegative.

In regard to this clone: The junction departs from germline at one end; a sequencing error may be responsible. The chain recombines TRBV7-9 with TRBJ1-1; D is undetermined. Germline lookup yields CDR1 SEHNR and CDR2 FQNEAQ (reference sequence). The CDR3 has 15 residues. CDR3 nucleotide sequence: TGTTCCAGCAGCTTAATCGAGGGCTTGCACACTGAAGCTTTCTTT. The encoded protein is CSSSLIEGLHTEAFF.

This clone showed up just a few times. The J gene is TRBJ1-2, the V gene TRBV29-1; TRBD1 aligns across 11 bases. V dropped 4 bases and J dropped 4; count of bases not matched to a gene: 8. Germline lookup yields CDR1 SQVTM and CDR2 ANQGSEA. The CDR3 is 15 amino acids. The CDR3 is CSVAKGTGGTYGYTF. The CDR3 DNA reads TGCAGCGTTGCAAAGGGGACAGGGGGGACCTATGGCTACACCTTC.

The table lists this clone with a few counts. The rearrangement joins TRBV2 to TRBJ1-2; D may be TRBD1 (5 bases). The CDR3 is 14 amino acids. Trimming stripped 4 bases from V and 2 bases from J, with 11 bases between. The V gene's germline CDR1 is SNHLY and CDR2 FYNNEI. CDR3: CASSVFSGNYGYTF. The CDR3 DNA is TGTGCCAGCAGTGTATTCTCAGGGAACTATGGCTACACCTTC.

The chain uses TRBV18 and TRBJ1-2, with a weak D call TRBD1 (6 bases). The CDR3 runs 15 residues. From germline, CDR1 is KGHSH and CDR2 LQKENI. V lost 2 bases, J lost 6 bases, and 16 bases lay in between. The CDR3 nucleotides are TGTGCCAGCTCACCAAGCGCAGCAGGGGTGGATGGCTACACCTTC. Residues: CASSPSAAGVDGYTF.

The gene calls are TRBV14 and TRBJ1-1, with 9 bases fitting TRBD1. V lost 4 bases to trimming and J lost 8 bases; unmatched junction nucleotides: 5. The CDR3 has 13 amino acids. Germline CDR1 is SGHDN and CDR2 is FVKESK. The CDR3 bases are TGTGCCAGCAGCCGATTAGGGACAGGGGAAGCTTTCTTT. Translating gives CASSRLGTGEAFF.

The chain employs TRBV9 and TRBJ1-2; tentatively, D is TRBD1 (6 bases). V was clipped by 4 bases and J by 6 bases, with 16 bases between them. CDR1 is SGDLS and CDR2 is YYNGEE in the germline V gene. CDR3 length: 14 amino acids. The CDR3 DNA follows: TGTGCCAGCAGCCTAACCGGGACACCGAATGGCTACACCTTC. Its translation: CASSLTGTPNGYTF.

The J gene is TRBJ1-2, the V gene TRBV25-1, with TRBD1 as a possible D gene (5 bases). Germline V gene data show CDR1 as MGHDK and CDR2 as SYGVNS. This CDR3 is built from 11 residues. Trimming removed 10 bases from V and 7 bases from J, with 13 bases in between. CDR3 residues: CATSPGVGYTF. CDR3 nucleotide sequence: TGTGCCACCTCACCGGGGGTTGGCTACACCTTC.

The V and J genes are TRBV4-1 and TRBJ1-1; D might be TRBD1 (6 bases). Germline V CDR1 and CDR2: MGHRA, YSYEKL. Trimming stripped 2 bases from V and 6 bases from J, with 16 bases between. This CDR3 is built from 15 residues. The DNA for the CDR3 is TGCGCCAGCAGCCAACTCAGGGGCGCCGCCGCTGAAGCTTTCTTT. Amino acids: CASSQLRGAAAEAFF.

The gene calls are TRBV27 and TRBJ1-5; possible D gene TRBD1, 5 bases. The CDR3 loop spans 15 amino acids. Germline CDR1 is MNHEY and CDR2 is SMNVEV (reference sequence). The germline V and J ends were trimmed by 3 bases and 4 bases, with 13 bases remaining between them. The CDR3 region is CASSFSGARNQPQHF. In DNA form, the CDR3 reads TGTGCCAGCAGTTTTAGCGGGGCCCGGAATCAGCCCCAGCATTTT.

The chain is built from TRBV7-6 and TRBJ2-2; 7 nucleotides agree with TRBD2. Per the germline V gene, CDR1 is SGHVS and CDR2 is FNYEAQ. This CDR3 is 18 amino acids long. The J segment lost 3 bases and the V segment lost 6 bases, leaving 16 bases of the junction unmatched. For the CDR3, the DNA is TGTGCCAGCAGACCCCCAGCATGGGGAGGGTCGGACACCGGGGAGCTGTTTTTT. Translating gives CASRPPAWGGSDTGELFF.

The V gene is TRBV28, the J gene TRBJ1-1, with 7 bases that match TRBD1. This CDR3 comprises 18 residues. The J segment lost 4 bases and the V segment lost 5 bases, leaving 19 bases of the junction unmatched. Germline V gene data show CDR1 as MDHEN and CDR2 as SYDVKM. Here the CDR3 DNA reads TGTGCCAGCAGTCACCCCTATCTACAGGGGCGGTTTGGCACTGAAGCTTTCTTT. It is translated as CASSHPYLQGRFGTEAFF.

The rearrangement joins TRBV7-9 to TRBJ2-1; 13 positions agree with TRBD2. CDR1 SEHNR and CDR2 FQNEAQ come from the germline V gene (reference sequence). The CDR3 sequence is 15 residues long. V was clipped by 8 bases and J by 8 bases; unmatched bases: 9. This chain's CDR3 is CASQLWTSGSDEQFF. Written as DNA, the CDR3 is TGTGCCAGCCAGCTTTGGACTAGCGGGAGCGATGAGCAGTTCTTC.

As concerns this clone: Other DNA sequences from this sample encode an identical CDR3 as well. The chain employs TRBV18 and TRBJ1-4, with D perhaps TRBD1 (6 bases). The CDR3 is made up of 13 amino acids. Trimming stripped 6 bases from V and 4 bases from J, with 9 bases between. Germline CDR1 is KGHSH and CDR2 is LQKENI. DNA for the CDR3: TGTGCCAGCTCGGAGGACAGTAATGAAAAACTGTTTTTT. Amino acid sequence: CASSEDSNEKLFF.

This clone appeared once. This rearrangement joins TRBV19 to TRBJ1-1, with D unresolved. V was pared by 3 bases and J by 11 bases, with 13 bases between. The CDR3 is made up of 12 amino acids. The germline V gene has CDR1 LNHDA and CDR2 SQIVND (reference sequence). This CDR3 is CASSIATLRAFF. The CDR3 DNA follows: TGTGCCAGTAGTATCGCCACGCTACGGGCTTTCTTT.

This sequence joins TRBV6-4 and TRBJ1-2; 7 nucleotides agree with TRBD1. The CDR3 is 15 residues long. CDR1 and CDR2 from the germline V gene are MRHNA and SNTAGT. V was pared by 3 bases and J by 1 base, with 5 bases of the junction left unmatched. As DNA, the CDR3 is TGTGCCAGCAGTGAAGGCGCAGGGGGTAACTATGGCTACACCTTC. Translated, it gives CASSEGAGGNYGYTF.

The sample holds a few counts of this clone. The rearrangement links TRBV7-6 to TRBJ1-2; 9 bases map to TRBD1. Germline V gene sequence: CDR1 SGHVS, CDR2 FNYEAQ. Germline trimming cut 4 bases from V and 6 bases from J; bases unmatched to any gene: 6. The length of the CDR3 is 14 residues. Here the CDR3 reads CASSSLGQGDGYTF. The DNA of the CDR3 is TGTGCCAGCAGCTCACTGGGACAGGGAGATGGCTACACCTTC.

The V call is TRBV30, the J call TRBJ1-1; D not resolved. The CDR3 length is 15 residues. V was shortened by 0 bases and J by 3 bases, with 14 bases between the two germline ends. CDR1 GTSNPN and CDR2 SVGIG come from the germline V gene (reference sequence). CDR3 sequence reads: CAWSVLRGIDTEAFF. The CDR3 region has the DNA TGTGCCTGGAGTGTACTGAGAGGGATTGACACTGAAGCTTTCTTT.

The rearrangement links TRBV5-8 to TRBJ2-4; D unclear. The germline gives CDR1 SGHTS, CDR2 YDEGEE. Between the trimmed V and J ends, which lost 3 bases and 0 bases, there was a span of 10 bases. CDR3 size: 15 residues. This CDR3 reads CASSSGLLAKNIQYF. CDR3 bases: TGTGCCAGCAGCTCGGGTCTTCTAGCCAAAAACATTCAGTACTTC.

The rearrangement links TRBV11-2 to TRBJ2-7; D is unclear. The ends were cut back, 3 bases at V and 6 bases at J, with 12 bases in the middle. Germline V gene lookup returns CDR1 SGHAT and CDR2 FQNNGV. The CDR3 loop spans 13 amino acids. The CDR3 sequence is CASSFEVNGEQYF. Written as DNA, the CDR3 is TGTGCCAGCAGCTTTGAGGTAAATGGCGAGCAGTACTTC.